The rows below give T cell receptor beta chains drawn from one sample of a study of type 1 regulatory T cells. For these receptors, no antigen is known. TCRdb processed the reads anew with MiXCR; each CDR3 protein has one entry. The sample has roughly 67,000 distinct CDR3 sequences, around 57% seen once. Sequences were obtained from cultured T cells, either the whole culture or a sorted T cell fraction (not recorded which). The receptors derive from a human donor in good health. Both conserved end residues are part of each CDR3. D genes are given only for firm matches. Clone size, where shown, is once, few, many, or a class for clones that have expanded.

j_call | d_call | clone_size | v_call | cdr3_nt | cdr3_aa
TRBJ2-3 | TRBD2 | . | TRBV6-6 | TGTGCCAGCAGGCCCATAGCGGGAGGAAGGACAGATACGCAGTATTTT | CASRPIAGGRTDTQYF
TRBJ1-4 | . | . | TRBV27 | TGTGCCAGCAGTTCATCCGCGGGCCGACATGAAAAACTGTTTTTT | CASSSSAGRHEKLFF
TRBJ2-2 | . | . | TRBV15 | TGTGCCACCAGCAGAGATAAAGAGCGAGTCGGGGAGCTGTTTTTT | CATSRDKERVGELFF
TRBJ1-6 | . | . | TRBV7-9 | TGTGCCAGCAGATTGACTGGGGAAGGGACACCCCTCCACTTT | CASRLTGEGTPLHF
TRBJ1-4 | . | few | TRBV20-1 | TGCAGTGGAATGGAGGGGGGCAATGAAAAACTGTTTTTT | CSGMEGGNEKLFF
TRBJ2-5 | . | . | TRBV29-1 | TGCAGCGCCTGGGGGGAATCGGGGCAAGAGACCCAGTACTTC | CSAWGESGQETQYF
TRBJ1-5 | TRBD1 | . | TRBV19 | TGTGCCAGTAACTGGGACAGGAATAGCAATCAGCCCCAGCATTTT | CASNWDRNSNQPQHF
TRBJ2-5 | . | . | TRBV12-3/TRBV12-4 | TGTGCCAGCAGAACCGGGGGATTGGAGACCCAGTACTTC | CASRTGGLETQYF
TRBJ2-7 | TRBD2 | . | TRBV7-9 | TGTGCCAGCAGCTCCAGACTAGCGGGAGGGCTAAGCTCCTACGAGCAGTACTTC | CASSSRLAGGLSSYEQYF
TRBJ2-7 | TRBD2 | . | TRBV27 | TGTGCCAGCAGTTCAACTAGCGGGAGCTACGAGCAGTACTTC | CASSSTSGSYEQYF
TRBJ1-4 | . | . | TRBV5-1 | TGCGCCAGCAGCCGACAGCTACCTAATGAAAAACTGTTTTTT | CASSRQLPNEKLFF
TRBJ2-4 | . | medium-sized | TRBV20-1 | TGCAGTGCTAGAGAATTCGGCTCTGGACACATAAGGAACATTCAGTACTTC | CSAREFGSGHIRNIQYF
TRBJ2-3 | . | few | TRBV11-2 | TGTGCCAGCAGCTTAGGGTATGCAGATACGCAGTATTTT | CASSLGYADTQYF
TRBJ2-4 | . | . | TRBV12-3/TRBV12-4 | TGTGCCAGCAGTTTAGCAGGGGGCAAAAACATTCAGTACTTC | CASSLAGGKNIQYF
TRBJ1-1 | TRBD1 | few | TRBV27 | TGTGCCAGCAGTCCGACAGGGTTGAACACTGAAGCTTTCTTT | CASSPTGLNTEAFF
TRBJ2-5 | TRBD2 | . | TRBV29-1 | TGCAGCGTTGAAGTTCTCCGGGGACTAGGGGGAGAGACCCAGTACTTC | CSVEVLRGLGGETQYF
TRBJ1-2 | . | . | TRBV4-3 | TGCGCCAGCAGCCAAGGAGGGGGGAAAAACTATGGCTACACCTTC | CASSQGGGKNYGYTF
TRBJ2-7 | . | . | TRBV6-5 | TGTGCCAGCAGTTACTCCCGTGGACAGACCTACGAGCAGTACTTC | CASSYSRGQTYEQYF
TRBJ1-3 | . | . | TRBV10-3 | TGTGCCATCAGTACTGACACGGGAAACACCATATATTTT | CAISTDTGNTIYF
TRBJ2-5 | . | . | TRBV7-2 | TGTGCCAGCAGCTTATCCGGGTACTTAAAAGAGACCCAGTACTTC | CASSLSGYLKETQYF
TRBJ2-7 | TRBD1 | . | TRBV20-1 | TGCAGTGCTAGAAGGGACAGGGGGTACGAGCAGTACTTC | CSARRDRGYEQYF
TRBJ2-7 | . | . | TRBV29-1 | TGCAGCGTTCTCGACAGCTTCGGTAACTACGAGCAGTACTTC | CSVLDSFGNYEQYF
TRBJ2-5 | TRBD2 | . | TRBV6-2/TRBV6-3 | TGTGCCAGCAGTCCTAATCGACTAGCCCAAGAGACCCAGTACTTC | CASSPNRLAQETQYF
TRBJ2-7 | . | . | TRBV6-2/TRBV6-3 | TGTGCCAGCAGTCCCCGATGGGAGACCTACGAGCAGTACTTC | CASSPRWETYEQYF
TRBJ1-3 | . | few | TRBV7-2 | TGTGCCAGCAGCTTGGCCCGACTCTCTGGAAACACCATATATTTT | CASSLARLSGNTIYF
TRBJ1-1 | . | once | TRBV2 | TGTGCCAGCAGTGAATTGTCAGCTTTGAACACTGAAGCTTTCTTT | CASSELSALNTEAFF
TRBJ2-3 | TRBD2 | few | TRBV6-1 | TGTGCCGGGAGACTAGCGGGAGGGACAGATACGCAGTATTTT | CAGRLAGGTDTQYF
TRBJ2-4 | TRBD1 | few | TRBV28 | TGTGCCAGCAGTCCTCCCGGGACAGGACGAAACATTCAGTACTTC | CASSPPGTGRNIQYF
TRBJ2-5 | TRBD2 | . | TRBV7-9 | TGTGCCAGCAGAGACGAGTTCGGGACTAGCTACGAGACCCAGTACTTC | CASRDEFGTSYETQYF
TRBJ1-5 | . | once | TRBV28 | TGTGCCAGCAGTCCTAGACCGGGGCTGGTTAATGGCAATCAGCCCCAGCATTTT | CASSPRPGLVNGNQPQHF
TRBJ1-1 | TRBD1 | . | TRBV5-1 | TGCGCCAGCAGCTTAACGGACAGGGCGAACACTGAAGCTTTCTTT | CASSLTDRANTEAFF
TRBJ2-5 | TRBD2 | . | TRBV20-1 | TGCAGTGCCCAGACTAGCGGACAAGAGACCCAGTACTTC | CSAQTSGQETQYF
TRBJ1-3 | TRBD1 | . | TRBV7-2 | TGTGCCAGCAGCCGAGACAGGGGGCCTCACACCATATATTTT | CASSRDRGPHTIYF
TRBJ2-3 | TRBD2 | . | TRBV7-9 | TGTGCCAGCACCGCTGAGCCGGGACTAGCGGGAGATACGCAGTATTTT | CASTAEPGLAGDTQYF
TRBJ1-5 | . | . | TRBV10-3 | TGTGCCATCAGCAACCTAGATCAGCCCCAGCATTTT | CAISNLDQPQHF
TRBJ2-1 | TRBD2 | few | TRBV19 | TGTGCCAGTACTAGCGGGATCCTCTCCTACAATGAGCAGTTCTTC | CASTSGILSYNEQFF
TRBJ2-1 | TRBD2 | . | TRBV11-1 | TGTGCCAGCACCCGTGCGGGAGGGAGTAGCAATGAGCAGTTCTTC | CASTRAGGSSNEQFF
TRBJ2-6 | . | . | TRBV12-3/TRBV12-4 | TGTGCCAGCAGTTTTTGGGGGAGCCTCTCTGGGGCCAACGTCCTGACTTTC | CASSFWGSLSGANVLTF
TRBJ1-3 | . | . | TRBV7-2 | TGTGCCAGCAGCCTAACGCCGGGGGCTGGAAACACCATATATTTT | CASSLTPGAGNTIYF
TRBJ2-6 | TRBD1 | . | TRBV18 | TGTGCCAGCTCACCGGACAGGGCAGCAGGCGTCCTGACTTTC | CASSPDRAAGVLTF
TRBJ2-3 | . | . | TRBV6-2/TRBV6-3 | TGTGCCAGCAGAGAAAATACGCCCGATACGCAGTATTTT | CASRENTPDTQYF
TRBJ2-7 | TRBD2 | . | TRBV19 | TGTGCCAGTAGTGCACACAGGACTAGCGGGAGTAGAGAGCAGTACTTC | CASSAHRTSGSREQYF
TRBJ1-2 | . | . | TRBV5-4 | TGTGCCAGCAGCTTGGAGCAGGGATGGGATGGCTACACCTTC | CASSLEQGWDGYTF
TRBJ2-6 | . | few | TRBV20-1 | TGCAGTGCTAGACATAACTCTGGGGCCAACGTCCTGACTTTC | CSARHNSGANVLTF
TRBJ2-3 | TRBD1 | few | TRBV24-1 | TGTGCCACCTGGACAGGGAGGACAGATACGCAGTATTTT | CATWTGRTDTQYF